This is a list of T cell receptor beta chains from one sample in a study of shared clonotypes between healthy human individuals. Sequencing was performed with immunoSEQ multiplex PCR; in TCRdb, only in-frame clones are kept and a portion is missing. In the table there are roughly 890,000 clones, 90% to 95% of which are singletons. Sequencing used naive CD8+ T cells sorted from blood. These receptors all stem from a man between 25 and 39 years old in good health. Each CDR3 is given with its conserved first and last residue. D genes are given only for firm matches. Clone size appears in some rows only: once, few, many, or a class for an expanded clone.

TRBJ2-1 TRBD2 TRBV19 . CASSKTGTSGMYNEQFF TGTGCCAGTAGTAAAACCGGGACTAGCGGGATGTACAATGAGCAGTTCTTC
TRBJ2-6 . TRBV5-4 . CASSTTGAGANVLTF TGTGCCAGCAGCACGACTGGAGCTGGGGCCAACGTCCTGACTTTC
TRBJ2-7 TRBD1 TRBV4-3 . CASSQGTGNYEQYF TGCGCCAGCAGCCAGGGGACAGGGAACTACGAGCAGTACTTC
TRBJ2-1 . TRBV7-9 few CASSLDSSEQFF TGTGCCAGCAGCTTAGATAGCAGCGAGCAGTTCTTC
TRBJ2-7 TRBD1 TRBV28 . CASSLTGTGVEQYF TGTGCCAGCAGTTTAACTGGGACAGGGGTCGAGCAGTACTTC
TRBJ2-1 . TRBV27 . CASSLTVGGYNEQFF TGTGCCAGCAGTTTGACAGTCGGGGGTTACAATGAGCAGTTCTTC
TRBJ2-7 . TRBV7-2 . CASSVSGLLSYEQYF TGTGCCAGCAGCGTCTCGGGACTCCTCTCCTACGAGCAGTACTTC
TRBJ1-1 TRBD1 TRBV5-1 . CASSLGQGRYTEAFF TGCGCCAGCAGCTTGGGACAGGGGCGGTACACTGAAGCTTTCTTT
TRBJ2-7 . TRBV10-3 . CAISEMGLGGNEQYF TGTGCCATCAGTGAAATGGGGTTAGGCGGTAACGAGCAGTACTTC
TRBJ2-1 . TRBV9 . CASSAEVGGYLYNEQFF TGTGCCAGCAGCGCCGAGGTAGGGGGTTACTTATACAATGAGCAGTTCTTC
TRBJ2-7 . TRBV7-2 once CASSLPGVLPYEQYF TGTGCCAGCAGCTTGCCGGGGGTGCTGCCCTACGAGCAGTACTTC
TRBJ2-2 TRBD2 TRBV7-9 . CASSPLAGVGTGELFF TGTGCCAGCAGCCCACTAGCGGGAGTGGGCACCGGGGAGCTGTTTTTT
TRBJ2-5 . TRBV6-5 . CASTSGGKETQYF TGTGCCAGCACCTCAGGTGGTAAAGAGACCCAGTACTTC
TRBJ2-7 . TRBV4-3 . CASSQETAGDLGYEQYF TGCGCCAGCAGCCAGGAGACCGCAGGGGATCTAGGGTACGAGCAGTACTTC
TRBJ2-7 . TRBV19 few CASSIDRDRSYEQYF TGTGCCAGTAGTATAGACCGTGACAGATCCTACGAGCAGTACTTC
TRBJ2-7 . TRBV27 . CASSLFVRMGYEQYF TGTGCCAGCAGTTTATTTGTCAGAATGGGCTACGAGCAGTACTTC
TRBJ2-1 TRBD1 TRBV9 . CASSVEGADGNEQFF TGTGCCAGCAGCGTAGAGGGGGCGGACGGCAATGAGCAGTTCTTC
TRBJ2-7 . TRBV25-1 few CASSALRASEQYF TGTGCCAGCAGTGCCTTGAGAGCTAGCGAGCAGTACTTC
TRBJ2-3 TRBD2 TRBV11-2 . CASGDSGSWADTQYF TGTGCCAGCGGAGATAGCGGGAGTTGGGCAGATACGCAGTATTTT
TRBJ2-7 . TRBV15 . CATSSGKKQYF TGTGCCACCAGCAGTGGGAAGAAGCAGTACTTC
TRBJ2-2 TRBD1 TRBV7-9 . CASSTGTGHTGELFF TGTGCCAGCAGCACGGGGACAGGGCACACCGGGGAGCTGTTTTTT
TRBJ2-3 TRBD2 TRBV19 . CASSTSGSGTDTQYF TGTGCCAGTAGTACTAGCGGGAGTGGTACAGATACGCAGTATTTT
TRBJ2-2 . TRBV27 . CASSQFGGPTGELFF TGTGCCAGCAGTCAGTTCGGAGGGCCAACCGGGGAGCTGTTTTTT
TRBJ1-2 . TRBV29-1 . CSVEDRQLGYTF TGCAGCGTTGAAGATCGACAGTTAGGCTACACCTTC
TRBJ1-2 . TRBV14 . CASSQDHGSNYGYTF TGTGCCAGCAGCCAAGATCATGGGAGTAACTATGGCTACACCTTC
TRBJ1-5 . TRBV5-4 . CASSLGRSNQPQHF TGTGCCAGCAGCTTAGGGCGGAGCAATCAGCCCCAGCATTTT
TRBJ2-7 TRBD1 TRBV2 . CASSEGTGFNLYEQYF TGTGCCAGCAGTGAGGGGACAGGGTTCAATCTCTACGAGCAGTACTTC
TRBJ2-3 . TRBV7-9 . CASSNGGSTDTQYF TGTGCCAGCAGCAATGGGGGTAGCACAGATACGCAGTATTTT
TRBJ2-1 TRBD2 TRBV7-7 once CASSLGSGTSDEQFF TGTGCCAGCAGCTTAGGCTCCGGGACTAGTGATGAGCAGTTCTTC
TRBJ2-3 TRBD1 TRBV2 . CASSDSGRGLRTDTQYF TGTGCCAGCAGTGATTCGGGCAGGGGGTTAAGGACAGATACGCAGTATTTT
TRBJ2-3 . TRBV29-1 . CSGRDGLTDTQYF TGCAGCGGCCGGGACGGACTCACAGATACGCAGTATTTT
TRBJ2-5 . TRBV19 . CGGGHREETQYF TGTGGGGGGGGACACAGGGAGGAGACCCAGTACTTC
TRBJ2-7 . TRBV7-2 . CASSLEGSHYEQYF TGTGCCAGCAGCTTAGAGGGCAGTCACTACGAGCAGTACTTC
TRBJ2-5 . TRBV7-3 . CASSLGASGQETQYF TGTGCCAGCAGCTTAGGGGCCAGTGGACAAGAGACCCAGTACTTC
TRBJ2-3 . TRBV15 . CATSRHPRDLDSDTQYF TGTGCCACCAGCAGACACCCGCGGGACCTCGACTCAGATACGCAGTATTTT
TRBJ2-7 . TRBV27 . CASRAYSSESSYEQYF TGTGCCAGCAGAGCCTACTCGAGCGAGAGCTCCTACGAGCAGTACTTC
TRBJ1-4 . TRBV7-9 . CASSLGSDEKLFF TGTGCCAGCAGCTTAGGTTCCGATGAAAAACTGTTTTTT
TRBJ2-1 . TRBV7-6 . CASSPGLGNEQFF TGTGCCAGCAGCCCCGGGCTAGGCAATGAGCAGTTCTTC
TRBJ2-1 TRBD2 TRBV25-1 . CASRKGGTSGRIEQFF TGTGCCAGCAGGAAAGGAGGGACTAGCGGGAGAATTGAGCAGTTCTTC
TRBJ2-7 . TRBV9 . CASSVGQHGSYEQYF TGTGCCAGCAGCGTAGGTCAGCACGGTTCCTACGAGCAGTACTTC
TRBJ1-2 . TRBV25-1 . CASRALGSGYTF TGTGCCAGCAGGGCGCTCGGGAGTGGCTACACCTTC
TRBJ2-1 . TRBV13 . CASSLDRGYNEQFF TGTGCCAGCAGCTTAGATAGAGGCTACAATGAGCAGTTCTTC
TRBJ2-3 . TRBV11-2 . CAIVPQTDTQYF TGTGCCATAGTCCCACAAACAGATACGCAGTATTTT
TRBJ2-7 . TRBV10-3 . CAITPDSRSDEQYF TGTGCCATCACTCCGGACAGTAGGTCAGACGAACAGTACTTC
TRBJ2-7 TRBD1 TRBV27 . CASSYGTAYEQYF TGTGCCAGCAGCTACGGGACAGCCTACGAGCAGTACTTC
TRBJ2-7 TRBD2 TRBV27 . CASSRMGGLTYEQYF TGTGCCAGCAGTCGGATGGGAGGGTTAACCTACGAGCAGTACTTC
TRBJ2-1 . TRBV1 . CTSSHQRGDGLAGEWSYNEQFF TGCACCAGCAGCCACCAAAGGGGGGACGGACTAGCGGGAGAGTGGTCCTACAATGAGCAGTTCTTC
TRBJ2-1 . TRBV7-3 . CASSLSGTLLHNEQFF TGTGCCAGCAGCTTGTCAGGGACCTTATTACACAATGAGCAGTTCTTC
TRBJ2-2 . TRBV15 . CATSPRGNTGELFF TGTGCCACCAGCCCCCGCGGGAACACCGGGGAGCTGTTTTTT
TRBJ1-1 . TRBV27 . CASSFGRLNTEAFF TGTGCCAGCAGTTTTGGTCGGTTGAACACTGAAGCTTTCTTT
TRBJ1-1 . TRBV7-9 once CASSLGQVNTEAFF TGTGCCAGCAGCTTAGGACAGGTGAACACTGAAGCTTTCTTT
TRBJ1-5 . TRBV28 . CASRIPGGANQPQHF TGTGCCAGCCGTATACCCGGGGGAGCGAATCAGCCCCAGCATTTT
TRBJ2-3 TRBD1 TRBV7-6 . CASSLGVSDRGISDTQYF TGTGCCAGCAGCTTAGGAGTATCAGACAGGGGTATATCAGATACGCAGTATTTT
TRBJ2-6 . TRBV27 . CASSTPGSSGANVLTF TGTGCCAGCAGTACCCCGGGGAGCTCTGGGGCCAACGTCCTGACTTTC
TRBJ1-2 . TRBV2 . CASSPGGGNYGYTF TGTGCCAGCAGCCCAGGTGGTGGTAACTATGGCTACACCTTC
TRBJ1-5 . TRBV9 few CASSVDSGNPPQHF TGTGCCAGCAGCGTAGACTCAGGGAACCCGCCCCAGCATTTT
TRBJ2-5 . TRBV7-9 . CASRTSTDKNPKETQYF TGTGCCAGCAGGACCTCAACTGACAAGAATCCAAAAGAGACCCAGTACTTC